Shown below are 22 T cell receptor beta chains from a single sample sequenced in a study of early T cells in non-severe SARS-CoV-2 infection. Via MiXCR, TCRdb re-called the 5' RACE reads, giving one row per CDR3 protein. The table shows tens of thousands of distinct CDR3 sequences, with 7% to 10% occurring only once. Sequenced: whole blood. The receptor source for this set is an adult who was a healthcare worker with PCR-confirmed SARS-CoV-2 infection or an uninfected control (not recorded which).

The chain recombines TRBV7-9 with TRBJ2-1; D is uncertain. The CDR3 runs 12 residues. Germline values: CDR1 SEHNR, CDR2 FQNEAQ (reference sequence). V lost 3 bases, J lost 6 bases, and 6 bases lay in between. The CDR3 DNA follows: TGTGCCAGCAGCTTGAGTGGCAATGAGCAGTTCTTC. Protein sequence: CASSLSGNEQFF.

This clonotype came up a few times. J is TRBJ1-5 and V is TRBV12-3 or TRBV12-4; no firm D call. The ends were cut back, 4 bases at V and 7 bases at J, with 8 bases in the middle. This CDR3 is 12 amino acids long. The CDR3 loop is CASSWREQPQHF. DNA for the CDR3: TGTGCCAGCAGTTGGCGGGAACAGCCCCAGCATTTT.

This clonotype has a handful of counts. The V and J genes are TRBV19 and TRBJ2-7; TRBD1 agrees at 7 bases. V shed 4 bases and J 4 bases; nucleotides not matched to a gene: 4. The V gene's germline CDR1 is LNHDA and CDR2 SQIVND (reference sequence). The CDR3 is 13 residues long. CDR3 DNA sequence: TGTGCCAGTAGTAAGGCCAGGGGGTACGAGCAGTACTTC. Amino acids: CASSKARGYEQYF.

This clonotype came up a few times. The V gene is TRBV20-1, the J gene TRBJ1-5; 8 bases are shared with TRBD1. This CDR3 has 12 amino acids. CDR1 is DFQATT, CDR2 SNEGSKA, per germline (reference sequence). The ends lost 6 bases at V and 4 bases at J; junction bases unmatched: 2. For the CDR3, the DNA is TGCAGTGCATGGACAGGGAATCAGCCCCAGCATTTT. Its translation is CSAWTGNQPQHF.

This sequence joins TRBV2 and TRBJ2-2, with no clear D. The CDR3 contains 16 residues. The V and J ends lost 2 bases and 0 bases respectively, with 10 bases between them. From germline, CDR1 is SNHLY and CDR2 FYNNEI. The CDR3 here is CASSEYPGSNTGELFF. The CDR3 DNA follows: TGTGCCAGCAGTGAATACCCAGGCTCGAACACCGGGGAGCTGTTTTTT.

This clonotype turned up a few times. CDR3 DNA: TGTGCCAGCAGTGAAAGAGGGTGGGACCTCAATTCACCCCTCCACTTT. Its translation is CASSERGWDLNSPLHF. The J gene is TRBJ1-6, the V gene TRBV6-1, with D perhaps matching TRBD1 (5 bases). CDR3 length: 16 residues. Germline-derived CDR1 and CDR2 are MNHNS and SASEGT. V lost 2 bases and J lost 7, with 15 bases in between.

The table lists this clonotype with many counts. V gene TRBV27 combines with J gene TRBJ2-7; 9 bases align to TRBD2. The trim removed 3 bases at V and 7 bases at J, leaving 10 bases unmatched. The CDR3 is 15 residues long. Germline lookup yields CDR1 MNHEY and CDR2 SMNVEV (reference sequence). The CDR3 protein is CASSFERGVLWEQYF. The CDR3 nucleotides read TGTGCCAGCAGTTTTGAGCGGGGGGTCTTGTGGGAGCAGTACTTC.

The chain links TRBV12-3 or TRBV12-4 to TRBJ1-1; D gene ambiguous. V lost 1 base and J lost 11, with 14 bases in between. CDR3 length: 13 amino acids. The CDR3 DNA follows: TGTGCCAGCAGTTTAGGCGGAGGTTCCGGGGCTTTCTTT. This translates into CASSLGGGSGAFF.

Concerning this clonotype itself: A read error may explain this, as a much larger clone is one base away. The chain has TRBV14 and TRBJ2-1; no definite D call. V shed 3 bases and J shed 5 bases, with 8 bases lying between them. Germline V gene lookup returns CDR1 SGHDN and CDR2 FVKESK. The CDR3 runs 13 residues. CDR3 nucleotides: TGTGCCAGCAGCCATGATTGGGACAATGAGCAGTTCTTC. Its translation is CASSHDWDNEQFF.

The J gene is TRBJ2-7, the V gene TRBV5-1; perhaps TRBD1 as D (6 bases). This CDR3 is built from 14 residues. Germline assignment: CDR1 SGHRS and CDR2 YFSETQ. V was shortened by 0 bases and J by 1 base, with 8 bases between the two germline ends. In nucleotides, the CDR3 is TGCGCCAGCAGCTTGGGGACAGTTTCCTACGAGCAGTACTTC. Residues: CASSLGTVSYEQYF.

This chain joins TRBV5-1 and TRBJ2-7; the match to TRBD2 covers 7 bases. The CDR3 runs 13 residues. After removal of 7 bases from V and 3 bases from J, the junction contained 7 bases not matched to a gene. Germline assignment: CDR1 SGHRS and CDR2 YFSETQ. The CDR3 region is CASRAAGFYEQYF. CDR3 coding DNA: TGCGCCAGCCGGGCAGCGGGGTTCTACGAGCAGTACTTC.

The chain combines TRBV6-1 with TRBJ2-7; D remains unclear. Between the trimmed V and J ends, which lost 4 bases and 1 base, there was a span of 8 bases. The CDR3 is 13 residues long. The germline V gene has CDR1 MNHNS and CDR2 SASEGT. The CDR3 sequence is CASSAGSSYEQYF. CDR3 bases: TGTGCCAGCAGTGCCGGGTCATCCTACGAGCAGTACTTC.

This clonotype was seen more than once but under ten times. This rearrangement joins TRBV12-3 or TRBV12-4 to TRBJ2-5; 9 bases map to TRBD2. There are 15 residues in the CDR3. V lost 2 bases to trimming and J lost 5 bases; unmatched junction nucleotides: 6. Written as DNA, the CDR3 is TGTGCCAGCAGTTTATCCCCTAGCGGGGATGAGACCCAGTACTTC. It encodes CASSLSPSGDETQYF.

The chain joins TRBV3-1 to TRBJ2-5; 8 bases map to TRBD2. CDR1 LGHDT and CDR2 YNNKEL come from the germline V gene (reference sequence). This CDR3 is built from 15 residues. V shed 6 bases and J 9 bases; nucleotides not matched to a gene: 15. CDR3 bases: TGTGCCAGCAGTCCTGGCGGGGGGCGTTTCTCGTCCCAGTACTTC. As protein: CASSPGGGRFSSQYF.

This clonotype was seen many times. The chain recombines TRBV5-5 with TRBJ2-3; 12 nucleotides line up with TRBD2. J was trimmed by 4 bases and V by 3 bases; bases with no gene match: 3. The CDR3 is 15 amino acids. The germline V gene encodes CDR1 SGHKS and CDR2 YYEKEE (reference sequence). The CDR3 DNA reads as TGTGCCAGCAGCTCCCGGACTAGCGGGGCAGATACGCAGTATTTT. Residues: CASSSRTSGADTQYF. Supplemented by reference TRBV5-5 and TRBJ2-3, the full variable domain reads DAGVTQSPTHLIKTRGQQVTLRCSPISGHKSVSWYQQVLGQGPQFIFQYYEKEERGRGNFPDRFSARQFPNYSSELNVNALLLGDSALYLCASSSRTSGADTQYFGPGTRLTVL.

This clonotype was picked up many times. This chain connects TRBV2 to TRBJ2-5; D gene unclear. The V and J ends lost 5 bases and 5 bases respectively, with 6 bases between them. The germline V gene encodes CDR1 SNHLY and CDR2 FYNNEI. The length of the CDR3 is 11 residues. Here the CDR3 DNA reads TGTGCCAGCAGTAAGAGTGAGACCCAGTACTTC. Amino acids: CASSKSETQYF.

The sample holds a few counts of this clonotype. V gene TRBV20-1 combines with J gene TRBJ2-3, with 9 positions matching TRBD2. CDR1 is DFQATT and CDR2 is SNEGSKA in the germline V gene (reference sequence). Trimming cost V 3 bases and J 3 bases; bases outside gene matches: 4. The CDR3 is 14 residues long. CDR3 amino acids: CSARAGGQTDTQYF. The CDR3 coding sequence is TGCAGTGCTAGGGCGGGGGGGCAGACAGATACGCAGTATTTT.

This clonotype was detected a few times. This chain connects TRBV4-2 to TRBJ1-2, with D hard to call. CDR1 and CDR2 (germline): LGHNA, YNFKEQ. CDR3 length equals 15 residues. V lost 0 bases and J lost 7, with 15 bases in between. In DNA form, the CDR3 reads TGTGCCAGCAGCCAAGATTGGGGAGCCCGAGGTGGCTACACCTTC. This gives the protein CASSQDWGARGGYTF.

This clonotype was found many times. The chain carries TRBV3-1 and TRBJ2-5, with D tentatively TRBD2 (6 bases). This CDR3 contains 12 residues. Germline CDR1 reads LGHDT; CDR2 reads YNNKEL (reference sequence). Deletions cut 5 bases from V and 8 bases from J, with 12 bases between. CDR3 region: CASSSGTATQYF. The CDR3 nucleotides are TGTGCCAGCAGCAGTGGGACTGCTACCCAGTACTTC.

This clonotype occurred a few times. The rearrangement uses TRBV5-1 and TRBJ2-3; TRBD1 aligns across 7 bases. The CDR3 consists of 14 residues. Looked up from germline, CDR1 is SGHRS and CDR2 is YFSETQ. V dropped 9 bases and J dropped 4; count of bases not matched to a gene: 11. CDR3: CATQYRGGADTQYF. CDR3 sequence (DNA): TGCGCCACCCAGTACAGGGGTGGAGCAGATACGCAGTATTTT.

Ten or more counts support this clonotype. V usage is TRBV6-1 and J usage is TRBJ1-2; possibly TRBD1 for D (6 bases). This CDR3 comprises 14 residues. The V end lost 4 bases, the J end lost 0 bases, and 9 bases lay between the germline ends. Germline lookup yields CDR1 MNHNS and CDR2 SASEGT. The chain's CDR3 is CASSGGQPNYGYTF. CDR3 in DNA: TGTGCCAGCAGTGGTGGACAGCCTAACTATGGCTACACCTTC.

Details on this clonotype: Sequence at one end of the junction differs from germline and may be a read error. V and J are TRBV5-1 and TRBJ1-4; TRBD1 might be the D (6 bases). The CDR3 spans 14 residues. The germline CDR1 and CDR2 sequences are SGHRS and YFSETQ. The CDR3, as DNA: TGCGCCAGCAGCTTGGGCAGGGGCGGAGAAAAAACTGTTTTT. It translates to CASSLGRGGEKTVF.